The TCR beta chain under discussion was sequenced for a study of beta chain features in type 1 diabetes (dated by TCRdb to 2017 to 2018). For the wider study: Mean age, gender distribution, total cell number and subset yield did not differ between patients and healthy donors. A total of about 100,000,000 sorted cells were examined across all samples, and RNA yield correlated strongly with the number of cells per subset. In the study, recently diagnosed type 1 diabetes patients and matched healthy donors were compared on the TCRB repertoires of their sorted circulating CD4+ T cell subsets. Regulatory and stem cell-like memory subsets were isolated from only 8 patients and 8 healthy donors, whereas naive and central memory subsets came from all 28 donors.

Points the paper makes about the study in general: At VDJ recombination sites, type 1 diabetes patients had fewer insertions and more deleted nucleotides, which implies abnormalities in thymic rearrangement. Type 1 diabetes patients showed a moderate but significant shortening of TCRB CDR3 length in all four CD4+ subsets. Because cDNA rather than genomic DNA was sequenced, highly expressing activated cells could have been over-represented, although no difference in activation and CD3 levels was found between groups. PCR may preferentially amplify shorter templates, but because patient and control samples were amplified and corrected together, any resulting skew would affect both groups equally. Only small numbers of individuals were included in the HLA sub-analyses, which left unresolved whether HLA type had any influence on TCRB rearrangement. Naive, central memory and regulatory TCRB repertoires appeared to be more alike among patients than among healthy donors.

From each donor, a single peripheral blood sample of around 0.12 L on average was drawn into heparinised tubes. Naive, central memory, regulatory and stem cell-like memory CD4+ T cells were sorted on a BD FACSAria II using a panel including CD45RO, CCR7, CD25, CD127, CD95 and CD27. All sorted populations exceeded 95% purity. PBMCs were isolated right away by Lymphoprep density gradient centrifugation and were stained directly, without culture. So that batch effects would be minimized, each experiment stained and sorted samples in pairs, pairing one healthy donor with one patient. Based on the germline V gene (reference sequence), the CDR1 and CDR2 sequences are MNHNY and SVGAGI. There are 14 amino acids in the CDR3, from cysteine to phenylalanine inclusive. The read is trimmed to its CDR3 DNA, 42 bases read in frame from base 1. V loses 4 bases at its end and J loses 5 bases; junction bases beyond the gene matches: 7.

The entire isolated RNA was reverse transcribed using the High Capacity cDNA Reverse Transcription Kit, and thus expressed TCRB transcripts were sequenced. Deep immunoSEQ sequencing was performed on naive, central memory and regulatory T cell samples, with an average of roughly 3.3 million total reads per sample. Sorted cells were lysed in RLT buffer and RNA was extracted with DNase-treated RNeasy Micro or Mini kits, depending on cell number. Each cell subset was processed on its own to prevent cross-contamination, while patient and healthy donor samples were processed together. The immunoSEQ multiplex PCR was used to amplify TCRB sequences from cDNA, yielding 87-bp fragments that span the CDR3 region. The amplicons were sequenced using the Illumina HiSeq platform. The authors' analysis ran thus. Synthetic template baselines were used to correct PCR bias computationally, reads within Hamming distance 2 were collapsed together, and singletons that could not be merged were discarded. Reads were aligned to IMGT to assign V, D and J genes, CDR3 length, and insertions or deletions at six rearrangement sites. Within each subset, clonotype counts were normalized to the number of sorted cells before true diversity and Gini coefficients were calculated with the tcR R package. The overlap coefficient, calculated on TCRB nucleotide sequences, was used to quantify repertoire sharing. Out-of-frame TCRB sequences from naive cells were analyzed as a proxy for the pre-selection repertoire. TCRdb re-hosts the immuneACCESS table, in-frame sequences only. Its copies lack some clones; in the studies checked, an unresolved V gene accounts for under half of them, and the cause for the rest is not known. D and trimming were read from the DNA, whereas the V and J calls and clone size are those reported in that table. The sample yields around 260,000 clones; roughly 21% were counted once. The ten top clones hold 0.028% of the sample.

There are a few counts of this clone. Its antigen remains undetermined. No base-level quality is on record; no much larger clone is a single base apart. The sequence was obtained from a woman aged 40-49 years with type 1 diabetes. Sequencing was performed on naive CD4+ T cells from blood. What this sample's cell subset or site label stands for: true naive CD4+ T cells. The sequence is built from TRBV6-6 and TRBJ1-1, and 7 bases in between align with TRBD1. In nucleotide form, the sequence is TGTGCCAGCAGTTCCCACTACAGGGGAACTGAAGCTTTCTTT. Its amino acids are CASSSHYRGTEAFF.